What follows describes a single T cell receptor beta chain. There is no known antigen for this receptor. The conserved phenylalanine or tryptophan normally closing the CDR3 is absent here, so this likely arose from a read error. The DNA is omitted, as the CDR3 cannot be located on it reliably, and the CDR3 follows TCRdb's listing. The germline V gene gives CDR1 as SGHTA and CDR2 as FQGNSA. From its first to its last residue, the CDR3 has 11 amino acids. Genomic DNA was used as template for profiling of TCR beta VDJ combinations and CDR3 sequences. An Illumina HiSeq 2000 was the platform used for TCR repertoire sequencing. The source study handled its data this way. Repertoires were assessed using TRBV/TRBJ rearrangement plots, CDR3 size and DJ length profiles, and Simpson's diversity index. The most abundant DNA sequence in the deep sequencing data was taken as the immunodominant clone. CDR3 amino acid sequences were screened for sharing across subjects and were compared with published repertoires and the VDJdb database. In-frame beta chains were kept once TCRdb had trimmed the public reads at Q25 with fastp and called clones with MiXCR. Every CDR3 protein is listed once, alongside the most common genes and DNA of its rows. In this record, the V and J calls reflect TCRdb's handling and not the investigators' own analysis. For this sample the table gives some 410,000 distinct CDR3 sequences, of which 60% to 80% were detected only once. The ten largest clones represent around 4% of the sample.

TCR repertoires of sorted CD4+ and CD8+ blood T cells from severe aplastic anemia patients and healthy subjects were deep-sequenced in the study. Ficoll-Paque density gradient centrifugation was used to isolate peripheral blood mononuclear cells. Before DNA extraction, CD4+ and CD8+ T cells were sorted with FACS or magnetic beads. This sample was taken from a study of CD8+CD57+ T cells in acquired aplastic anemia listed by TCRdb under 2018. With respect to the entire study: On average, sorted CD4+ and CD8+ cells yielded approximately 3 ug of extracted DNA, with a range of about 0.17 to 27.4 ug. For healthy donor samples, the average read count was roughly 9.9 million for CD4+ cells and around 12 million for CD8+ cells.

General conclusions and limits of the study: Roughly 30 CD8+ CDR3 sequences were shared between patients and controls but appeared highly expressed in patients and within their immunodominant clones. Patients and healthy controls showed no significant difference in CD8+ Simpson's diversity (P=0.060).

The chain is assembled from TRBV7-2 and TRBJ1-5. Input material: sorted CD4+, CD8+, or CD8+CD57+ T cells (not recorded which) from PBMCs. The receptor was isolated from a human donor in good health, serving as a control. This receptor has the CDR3 CASSLDEPQHI.